These T cell receptor beta chains were read from a single sample in a study of vaccination effects on CD4 cells after COVID-19. No antigen has been identified for these receptors. Only in-frame clones appear in the TCRdb table, and some are missing; sequencing was by immunoSEQ multiplex PCR. The sample shows 45,000 to 65,000 clones, just under 80% of them seen only once. The sequences come from CD4+ T cells from PBMCs cultured without peptide, collected after COVID-19 vaccination. These receptor sequences come from a human donor who received a COVID-19 vaccine. CDR3s include the opening cysteine and the closing phenylalanine or tryptophan. The D gene is left open where the match is weak. Clone size is given for some rows only: seen once, a few or many times, or a class if the clone is expanded.

TRBV7-2	NA	TRBD1	TRBJ1-2	TGTGCCAGCAGCTTGACACAGGGGGTATCAGGGGGCTACACCTTC	CASSLTQGVSGGYTF
TRBV13	once	TRBD1	TRBJ2-2	TGTGCCAGCAGCTTGGACAGGGGGTTTTTGGACACCGGGGAGCTGTTTTTT	CASSLDRGFLDTGELFF
TRBV20-1	NA	NA	TRBJ2-1	TGCAGTGCTACTCCCGTCAATGAGCAGTTCTTC	CSATPVNEQFF
TRBV7-2	NA	NA	TRBJ1-4	TGTGCCAGCAGCTCACAAGCAGGGAATGAAAAACTGTTTTTT	CASSSQAGNEKLFF
TRBV11-2	NA	NA	TRBJ1-2	TGTGCCAGCAGCCCGCGCAGAGGGACCTATGGCTACACCTTC	CASSPRRGTYGYTF
TRBV19	NA	TRBD1	TRBJ2-1	TGTGCCAGTAGTCCCCGGACGACAGGGGGTGAGCAGTTCTTC	CASSPRTTGGEQFF
TRBV15	NA	NA	TRBJ1-3	TGTGCCACCAGCAGAAATATGGGGGAAGGAGGAAACACCATATATTTT	CATSRNMGEGGNTIYF
TRBV19	NA	NA	TRBJ1-1	TGTGCCAGTAGGCCAGGGGCCATGAACACTGAAGCTTTCTTT	CASRPGAMNTEAFF
TRBV18	NA	NA	TRBJ2-5	TGTGCCAGCTCCCCGTCCAGACGCCAAGAGACCCAGTACTTC	CASSPSRRQETQYF
TRBV7-3	NA	NA	TRBJ2-1	TGTGCCAGCAGCTTAACGGTAGGGCGGGGCAATGAGCAGTTCTTC	CASSLTVGRGNEQFF
TRBV2	NA	NA	TRBJ1-4	TGTGCCAGCAGTGTGATAGGGCAACAAACAGCTAATGAAAAACTGTTTTTT	CASSVIGQQTANEKLFF
TRBV29-1	once	TRBD1	TRBJ1-2	TGCAGCGGGGTTACAGGGGGTTCCACGGCCGATGGCTACACCTTC	CSGVTGGSTADGYTF
TRBV19	NA	NA	TRBJ1-1	TGTGCCAGTAGTATCTTCAGGGAGGCTTTCTTT	CASSIFREAFF
TRBV5-1	NA	NA	TRBJ2-1	TGCGCCAGCAGCTTGGCACCTACCGGGACCACTATTTACTACAATGAGCAGTTCTTC	CASSLAPTGTTIYYNEQFF
TRBV2	NA	TRBD1	TRBJ2-4	TGTGCCAGCAGTGTAGGACAGGGGACTTCCAAAAACATTCAGTACTTC	CASSVGQGTSKNIQYF
TRBV4-1	NA	NA	TRBJ2-1	TGCGCCAGCAGCCAAGAGGCCAGCTACTCCTACAATGAGCAGTTCTTC	CASSQEASYSYNEQFF
TRBV11-2	NA	NA	TRBJ2-3	TGTGCCAGCAGCTCCTTGAGGTCCGGCTATACGCAGTATTTT	CASSSLRSGYTQYF